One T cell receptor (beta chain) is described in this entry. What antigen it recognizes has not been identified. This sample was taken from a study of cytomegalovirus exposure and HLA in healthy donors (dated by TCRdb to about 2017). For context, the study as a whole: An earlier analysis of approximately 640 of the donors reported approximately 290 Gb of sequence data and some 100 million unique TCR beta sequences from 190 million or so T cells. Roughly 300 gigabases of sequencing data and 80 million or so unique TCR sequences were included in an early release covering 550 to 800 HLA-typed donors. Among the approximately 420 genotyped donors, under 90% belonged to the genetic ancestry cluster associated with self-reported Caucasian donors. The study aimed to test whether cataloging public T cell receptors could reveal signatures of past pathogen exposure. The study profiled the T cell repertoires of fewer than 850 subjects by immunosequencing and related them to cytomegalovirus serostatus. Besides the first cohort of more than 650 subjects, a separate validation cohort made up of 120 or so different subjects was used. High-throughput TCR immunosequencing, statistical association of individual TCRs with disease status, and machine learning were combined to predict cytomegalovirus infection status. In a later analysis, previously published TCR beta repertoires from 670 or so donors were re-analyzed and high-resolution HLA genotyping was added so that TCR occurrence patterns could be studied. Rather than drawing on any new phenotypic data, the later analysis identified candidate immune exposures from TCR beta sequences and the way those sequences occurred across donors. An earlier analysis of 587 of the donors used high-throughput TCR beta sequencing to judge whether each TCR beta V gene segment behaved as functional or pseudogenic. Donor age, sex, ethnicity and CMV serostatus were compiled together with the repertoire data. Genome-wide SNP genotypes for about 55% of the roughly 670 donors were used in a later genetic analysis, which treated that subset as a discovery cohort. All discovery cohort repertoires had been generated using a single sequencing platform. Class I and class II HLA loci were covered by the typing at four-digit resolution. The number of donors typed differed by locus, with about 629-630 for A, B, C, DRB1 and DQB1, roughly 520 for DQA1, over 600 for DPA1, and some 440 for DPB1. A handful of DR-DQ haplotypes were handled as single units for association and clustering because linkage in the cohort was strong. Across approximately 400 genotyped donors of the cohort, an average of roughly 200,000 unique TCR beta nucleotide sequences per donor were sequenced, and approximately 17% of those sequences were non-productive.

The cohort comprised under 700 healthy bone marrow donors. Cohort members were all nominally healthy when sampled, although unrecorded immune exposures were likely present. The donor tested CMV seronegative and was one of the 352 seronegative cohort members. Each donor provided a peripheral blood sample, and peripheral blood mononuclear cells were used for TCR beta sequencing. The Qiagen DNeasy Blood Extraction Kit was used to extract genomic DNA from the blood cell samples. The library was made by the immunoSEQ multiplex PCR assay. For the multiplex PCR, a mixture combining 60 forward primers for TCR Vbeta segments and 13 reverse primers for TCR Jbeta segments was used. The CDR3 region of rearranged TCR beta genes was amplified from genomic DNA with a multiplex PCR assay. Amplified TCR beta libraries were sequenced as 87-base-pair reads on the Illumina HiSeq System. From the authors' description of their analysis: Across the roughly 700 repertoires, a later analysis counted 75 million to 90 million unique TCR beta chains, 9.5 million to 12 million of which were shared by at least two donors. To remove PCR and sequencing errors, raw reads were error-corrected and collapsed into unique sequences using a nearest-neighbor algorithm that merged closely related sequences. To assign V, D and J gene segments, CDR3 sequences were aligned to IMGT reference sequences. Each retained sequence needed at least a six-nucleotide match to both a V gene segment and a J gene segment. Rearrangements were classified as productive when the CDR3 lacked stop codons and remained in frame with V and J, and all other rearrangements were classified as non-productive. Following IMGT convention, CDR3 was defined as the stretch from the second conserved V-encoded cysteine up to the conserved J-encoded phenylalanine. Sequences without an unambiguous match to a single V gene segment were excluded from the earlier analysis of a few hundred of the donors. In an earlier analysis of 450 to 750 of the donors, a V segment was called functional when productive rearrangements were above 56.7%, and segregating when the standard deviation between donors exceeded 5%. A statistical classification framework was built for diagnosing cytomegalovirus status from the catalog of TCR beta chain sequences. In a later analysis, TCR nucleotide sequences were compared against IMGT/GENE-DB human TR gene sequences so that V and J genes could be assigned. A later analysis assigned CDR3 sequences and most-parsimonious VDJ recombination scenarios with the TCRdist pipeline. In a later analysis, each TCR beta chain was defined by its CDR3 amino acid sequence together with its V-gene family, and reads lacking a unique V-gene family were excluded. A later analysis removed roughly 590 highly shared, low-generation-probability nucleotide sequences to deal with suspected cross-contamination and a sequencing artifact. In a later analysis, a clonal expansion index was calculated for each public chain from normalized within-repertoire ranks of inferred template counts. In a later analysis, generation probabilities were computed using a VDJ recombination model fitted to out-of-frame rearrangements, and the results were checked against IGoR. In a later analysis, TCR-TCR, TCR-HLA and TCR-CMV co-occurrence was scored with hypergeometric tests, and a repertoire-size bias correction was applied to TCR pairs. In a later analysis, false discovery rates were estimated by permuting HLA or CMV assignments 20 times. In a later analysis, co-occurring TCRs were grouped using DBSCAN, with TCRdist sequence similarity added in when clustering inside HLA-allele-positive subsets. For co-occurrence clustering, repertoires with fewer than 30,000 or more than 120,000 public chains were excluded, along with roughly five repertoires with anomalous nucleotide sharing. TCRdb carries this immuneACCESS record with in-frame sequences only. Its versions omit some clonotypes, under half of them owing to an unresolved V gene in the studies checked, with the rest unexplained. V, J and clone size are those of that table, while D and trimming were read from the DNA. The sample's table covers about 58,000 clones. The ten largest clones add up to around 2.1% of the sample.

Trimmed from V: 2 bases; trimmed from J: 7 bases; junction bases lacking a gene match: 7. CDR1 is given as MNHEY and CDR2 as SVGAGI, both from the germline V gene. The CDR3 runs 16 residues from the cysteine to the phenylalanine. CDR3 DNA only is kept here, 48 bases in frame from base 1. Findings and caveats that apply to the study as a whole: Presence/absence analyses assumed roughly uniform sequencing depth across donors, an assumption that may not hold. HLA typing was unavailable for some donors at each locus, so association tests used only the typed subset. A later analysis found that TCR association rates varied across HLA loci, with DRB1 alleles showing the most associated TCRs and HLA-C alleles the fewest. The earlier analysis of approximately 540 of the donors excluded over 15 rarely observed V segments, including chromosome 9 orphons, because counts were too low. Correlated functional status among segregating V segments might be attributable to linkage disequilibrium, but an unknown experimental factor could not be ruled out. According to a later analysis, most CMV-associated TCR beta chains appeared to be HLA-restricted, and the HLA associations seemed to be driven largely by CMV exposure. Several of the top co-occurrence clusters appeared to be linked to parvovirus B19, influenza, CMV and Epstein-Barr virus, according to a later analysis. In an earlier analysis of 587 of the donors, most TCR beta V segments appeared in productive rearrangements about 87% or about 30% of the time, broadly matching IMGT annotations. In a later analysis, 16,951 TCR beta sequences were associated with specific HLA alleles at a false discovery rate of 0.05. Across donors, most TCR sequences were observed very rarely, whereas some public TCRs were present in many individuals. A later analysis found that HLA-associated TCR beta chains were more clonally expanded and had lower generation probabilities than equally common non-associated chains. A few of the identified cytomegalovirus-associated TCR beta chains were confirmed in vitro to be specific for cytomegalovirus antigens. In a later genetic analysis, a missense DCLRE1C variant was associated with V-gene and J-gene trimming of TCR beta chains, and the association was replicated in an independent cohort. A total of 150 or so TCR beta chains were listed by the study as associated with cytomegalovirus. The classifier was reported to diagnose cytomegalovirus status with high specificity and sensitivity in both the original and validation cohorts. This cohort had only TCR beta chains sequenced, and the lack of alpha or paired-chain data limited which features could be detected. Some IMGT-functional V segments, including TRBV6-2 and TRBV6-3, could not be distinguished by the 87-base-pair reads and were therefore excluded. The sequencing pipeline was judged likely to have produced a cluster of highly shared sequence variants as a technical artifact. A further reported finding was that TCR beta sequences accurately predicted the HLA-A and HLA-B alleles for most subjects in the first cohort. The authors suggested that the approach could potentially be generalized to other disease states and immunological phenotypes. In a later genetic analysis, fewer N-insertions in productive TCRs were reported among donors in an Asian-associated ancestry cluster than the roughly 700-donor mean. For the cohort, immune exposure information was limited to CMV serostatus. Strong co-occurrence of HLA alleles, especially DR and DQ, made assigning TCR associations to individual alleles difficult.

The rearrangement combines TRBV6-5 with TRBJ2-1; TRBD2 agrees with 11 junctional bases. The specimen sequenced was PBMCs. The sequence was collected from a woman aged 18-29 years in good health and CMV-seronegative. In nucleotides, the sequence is TGTGCCAGCAGTTACGCTAGCGGGAGGTCGGTAAATGAGCAGTTCTTC. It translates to CASSYASGRSVNEQFF.